These 21 T cell receptor beta chains were sequenced from one sample in a study of blood T cell repertoires in COVID-19. Sequenced by immunoSEQ multiplex PCR; TCRdb stores in-frame clones only, minus some. The sample shows over 140,000 clones, less than 80% of them seen only once. Sequenced: peripheral blood. The receptors here all came from a woman aged 80 or over with active or convalescent COVID-19.

CDR3 coding DNA: TGCAGCCCGGACAGGGGGCACTGTAACTATGGCTACACCTTC. This sequence encodes CSPDRGHCNYGYTF. The chain employs TRBV29-1 and TRBJ1-2; 11 bases align to TRBD1. V lost 8 bases to trimming and J lost 1 base; unmatched junction nucleotides: 6. Germline values: CDR1 SQVTM, CDR2 ANQGSEA. CDR3 size: 14 residues.

This chain links TRBV18 with TRBJ2-5, with TRBD1 matching over 7 bases. V was pared by 2 bases and J by 5 bases, with 8 bases of the junction left unmatched. This CDR3 is built from 15 residues. The germline V gene encodes CDR1 KGHSH and CDR2 LQKENI. CDR3 region: CASSPWTGVEETQYF. CDR3 bases: TGTGCCAGCTCACCATGGACAGGCGTTGAGGAGACCCAGTACTTC.

The chain couples TRBV27 to TRBJ2-3; no reliable D call. There are 14 residues in the CDR3. V lost 3 bases to trimming and J lost 1 base, with 8 bases between them. Per germline, CDR1 MNHEY and CDR2 SMNVEV (reference sequence). The CDR3, as DNA: TGTGCCAGCAGTTTCAGCCAGGGCACAGATACGCAGTATTTT. Its translation is CASSFSQGTDTQYF.

This chain joins TRBV9 and TRBJ1-5; D is undetermined. This CDR3 contains 14 residues. V shed 0 bases and J shed 2 bases, with 6 bases lying between them. Germline V gene data show CDR1 as SGDLS and CDR2 as YYNGEE. The CDR3 DNA reads TGTGCCAGCAGCGTAGGGAGCGGCAATCAGCCCCAGCATTTT. Its translation: CASSVGSGNQPQHF.

This chain joins TRBV11-2 and TRBJ1-1; D remains unclear. Germline CDR1 is SGHAT and CDR2 is FQNNGV. V was cut by 4 bases and J by 3 bases, with 18 bases left in between. The CDR3 is 16 residues long. CDR3 nucleotide sequence: TGTGCCAGCAGCTCAGGAATCGGGGTCGTGCACACTGAAGCTTTCTTT. The encoded protein is CASSSGIGVVHTEAFF.

This chain links TRBV5-1 with TRBJ2-7; the D gene is possibly TRBD2 (6 bases). Germline CDR1 SGHRS, CDR2 YFSETQ. The CDR3 covers 15 residues. Trimming left V 4 bases short and J 0 bases short, with 14 bases between. The CDR3 DNA reads as TGCGCCAGCAGCAGGGAGGCAGCAAGCTCCTACGAGCAGTACTTC. It yields the protein CASSREAASSYEQYF. Based on the CDR3 plus reference TRBV5-1 and TRBJ2-7, the full variable domain is KAGVTQTPRYLIKTRGQQVTLSCSPISGHRSVSWYQQTPGQGLQFLFEYFSETQRNKGNFPGRFSGRQFSNSRSEMNVSTLELGDSALYLCASSREAASSYEQYFGPGTRLTVT.

Only a few counts were recorded for this clone. The chain links TRBV20-1 to TRBJ2-5, with D possibly being TRBD2 (5 bases). V was pared by 6 bases and J by 4 bases, with 9 bases between. In germline, CDR1 is DFQATT, CDR2 SNEGSKA (reference sequence). The CDR3 has 11 residues. This chain's CDR3 is CSATMSETQYF. CDR3 nucleotide sequence: TGCAGTGCGACTATGTCAGAGACCCAGTACTTC.

The V call is TRBV5-1, the J call TRBJ1-5, with 9 bases identical to TRBD1. Germline-derived CDR1 and CDR2 are SGHRS and YFSETQ. The CDR3 covers 15 residues. The ends lost 4 bases at V and 1 base at J; junction bases unmatched: 3. The CDR3 nucleotides read TGCGCCAGCAGCGCGACAGGGGGGAGCAATCAGCCCCAGCATTTT. This sequence encodes CASSATGGSNQPQHF.

The chain employs TRBV19 and TRBJ1-5; D gene uncertain. Germline-derived CDR1 and CDR2 are LNHDA and SQIVND (reference sequence). This CDR3 contains 16 residues. Trimming cost V 4 bases and J 0 bases, with 13 bases left between them. The DNA of the CDR3 is TGTGCCAGTAGTACGAGGCGCCCGGGTAGCAATCAGCCCCAGCATTTT. Protein: CASSTRRPGSNQPQHF.

V gene TRBV28 combines with J gene TRBJ1-2; D unclear. This CDR3 contains 14 residues. CDR1 is MDHEN, CDR2 SYDVKM, per germline. V lost 5 bases and J lost 2, with 12 bases in between. DNA for the CDR3: TGTGCCAGCAGTCCTGGCAGATTGAACTATGGCTACACCTTC. Residues: CASSPGRLNYGYTF.

The V call is TRBV19, the J call TRBJ1-1, with a weak D call TRBD1 (6 bases). The CDR3 extends over 16 amino acids. The V gene's germline CDR1 is LNHDA and CDR2 SQIVND (reference sequence). Trimming shortened V by 4 bases and J by 4 bases, and 19 bases separated the two germline ends. CDR3 sequence (DNA): TGTGCCAGTAGTACCCGTCAAAGCCTACAGGGCACTGAAGCTTTCTTT. It yields the protein CASSTRQSLQGTEAFF. The variable domain in full, with the rest retrieved from reference TRBV19 and TRBJ1-1, is DGGITQSPKYLFRKEGQNVTLSCEQNLNHDAMYWYRQDPGQGLRLIYYSQIVNDFQKGDIAEGYSVSREKKESFPLTVTSAQKNPTAFYLCASSTRQSLQGTEAFFGQGTRLTVV.

This clone was detected a few times. V is TRBV7-8 and J is TRBJ2-1; TRBD2 might be the D (5 bases). Trimming removed 5 bases from V and 8 bases from J, with 19 bases in between. This CDR3 is 15 amino acids long. CDR1 is SGHVS and CDR2 is FQNEAQ in the germline V gene. CDR3 DNA: TGTGCCAGCAGCCAAAGAAGAGGGATCGGGGATGAGCAGTTCTTC. Its protein product is CASSQRRGIGDEQFF.

This clone came up a few times. The chain recombines TRBV4-1 with TRBJ1-3; maybe TRBD1 (6 bases). Deletions cut 1 base from V and 2 bases from J, with 15 bases between. The germline CDR1 and CDR2 sequences are MGHRA and YSYEKL. CDR3 size: 17 residues. In DNA form, the CDR3 reads TGCGCCAGCAGCCAAGTAAAGGGGGTATTCGCTGGAAACACCATATATTTT. It translates to CASSQVKGVFAGNTIYF.

This clone turned up a few times. This chain connects TRBV5-1 to TRBJ2-5, with 7 bases that match TRBD1. With V trimmed by 0 bases and J by 6 bases, 8 bases remained unmatched. Germline CDR1 and CDR2: SGHRS and YFSETQ. The CDR3 sequence is 15 residues long. This CDR3 is CASSLGEGARKTQYF. DNA of the CDR3: TGCGCCAGCAGCTTGGGAGAGGGGGCGAGAAAGACCCAGTACTTC. The variable domain in full, completed from reference TRBV5-1 and TRBJ2-5, reads KAGVTQTPRYLIKTRGQQVTLSCSPISGHRSVSWYQQTPGQGLQFLFEYFSETQRNKGNFPGRFSGRQFSNSRSEMNVSTLELGDSALYLCASSLGEGARKTQYFGPGTRLLVL.

About this clone: This same CDR3 is encoded by further DNA sequences in the sample. The chain couples TRBV11-3 to TRBJ2-3; perhaps TRBD2 as D (7 bases). The CDR3 runs 15 residues. Germline assignment: CDR1 SGHNT and CDR2 YENEEA. Trimming removed 2 bases from V and 2 bases from J, with 11 bases in between. CDR3 bases: TGTGCCAGCAGCTTAAGGGGGGGAGCCACAGATACGCAGTATTTT. Its translation: CASSLRGGATDTQYF. The entire variable domain, with the rest obtained from reference TRBV11-3 and TRBJ2-3, is as follows: EAGVVQSPRYKIIEKKQPVAFWCNPISGHNTLYWYLQNLGQGPELLIRYENEEAVDDSQLPKDRFSAERLKGVDSTLKIQPAELGDSAVYLCASSLRGGATDTQYFGPGTRLTVL.

The chain combines TRBV25-1 with TRBJ1-1; D might be TRBD1 (5 bases). CDR1 MGHDK and CDR2 SYGVNS come from the germline V gene. This CDR3 spans 14 amino acids. This CDR3 reads CGPPKGLGDTEAFF. CDR3 nucleotide sequence: TGTGGGCCCCCAAAGGGACTTGGGGACACTGAAGCTTTCTTT.

This clone was found once. CDR3 sequence: CASSPLQRSEQFF. CDR3 nucleotide sequence: TGTGCCAGCAGCCCCCTTCAAAGGAGTGAGCAGTTCTTC. The genes are TRBV3-1 (or the pseudogene TRBV3-2) and TRBJ2-1; D not resolved. Trimming cost V 4 bases and J 9 bases, with 13 bases left between them. The CDR3 spans 13 residues. Germline-derived CDR1 and CDR2 are LGHDT and YNNKEL (reference sequence).

The V call is TRBV5-1, the J call TRBJ1-1; 9 bases line up with TRBD1. Trimming at V came to 8 bases and at J to 7 bases, leaving 12 bases not matched to a gene. The CDR3 consists of 14 residues. CDR1 and CDR2 from the germline V gene are SGHRS and YFSETQ. The CDR3 coding sequence is TGCGCCAGTCTAGTCGACAGGGGGTCAGGTGAAGCTTTCTTT. Protein: CASLVDRGSGEAFF.

This clone has more than one count but fewer than ten. V usage is TRBV28 and J usage is TRBJ2-4, with TRBD1 matching over 8 bases. This CDR3 comprises 19 residues. The V gene end was trimmed by 2 bases and the J gene end by 1 base; junction bases not matched to a gene: 13. The V gene's germline CDR1 is MDHEN and CDR2 SYDVKM. In DNA form, the CDR3 reads TGTGCCAGCAGTTTAGGGCAGGGGGCAGCGACGAAGGCCAAAAACATTCAGTACTTC. Residues: CASSLGQGAATKAKNIQYF.

The chain recombines TRBV19 with TRBJ2-3, with D perhaps TRBD1 (8 bases). V dropped 4 bases and J dropped 2 bases, with 16 bases sitting between them. The CDR3 sequence is 16 residues long. CDR1 LNHDA and CDR2 SQIVND come from the germline V gene (reference sequence). The CDR3 coding sequence is TGTGCCAGTAGTAAGGGGGGGGACAGGATCACAGATACGCAGTATTTT. It specifies CASSKGGDRITDTQYF.

The chain has TRBV5-8 and TRBJ1-6; 8 bases agree with TRBD1. The CDR3 runs 15 residues. V trimming: 2 bases; J trimming: 10 bases; junction bases outside the gene matches: 8. CDR1 and CDR2 (germline): SGHTS, YDEGEE. The CDR3 region is CASSFEDRVGSPLHF. The CDR3 region has the DNA TGTGCCAGCAGCTTCGAGGACAGGGTCGGGTCACCCCTCCACTTT.